Listed here are 2 T cell receptor beta chains from one sample, sequenced in a study of T cell repertoires in cytomegalovirus infection. A single record per CDR3 protein comes from TCRdb applying MiXCR to the reads. This sample yields 200,000 to 300,000 distinct CDR3 sequences, of which 9% to 15% are seen a single time; 1.6% belongs to the top ten. Sequences were obtained from PBMCs. The receptors were sampled from a human donor in good health (CMV status not recorded). Some clones in this sample may be carry-over from other donors' samples.

The sample holds many counts of this clonotype. The V and J genes are TRBV7-8 and TRBJ2-3, with 8 bases matching TRBD1. Germline CDR1 SGHVS, CDR2 FQNEAQ. J was trimmed by 0 bases and V by 5 bases; bases with no gene match: 10. This CDR3 is 17 amino acids long. DNA for the CDR3: TGTGCCAGCAGCCTTTTCCCTAACAGGGGGAGCACAGATACGCAGTATTTT. Translation gives CASSLFPNRGSTDTQYF.

This clonotype was seen at least ten times. The chain recombines TRBV7-7 with TRBJ2-5; no clear D gene. This CDR3 region has 13 residues. Germline loops: CDR1 SSHAT, CDR2 FNYEAQ (reference sequence). V was cut by 5 bases and J by 5 bases, with 12 bases left in between. CDR3 sequence (DNA): TGTGCCAGCAGCCCTCGGGTTGTTGAGACCCAGTACTTC. Amino acid sequence: CASSPRVVETQYF.